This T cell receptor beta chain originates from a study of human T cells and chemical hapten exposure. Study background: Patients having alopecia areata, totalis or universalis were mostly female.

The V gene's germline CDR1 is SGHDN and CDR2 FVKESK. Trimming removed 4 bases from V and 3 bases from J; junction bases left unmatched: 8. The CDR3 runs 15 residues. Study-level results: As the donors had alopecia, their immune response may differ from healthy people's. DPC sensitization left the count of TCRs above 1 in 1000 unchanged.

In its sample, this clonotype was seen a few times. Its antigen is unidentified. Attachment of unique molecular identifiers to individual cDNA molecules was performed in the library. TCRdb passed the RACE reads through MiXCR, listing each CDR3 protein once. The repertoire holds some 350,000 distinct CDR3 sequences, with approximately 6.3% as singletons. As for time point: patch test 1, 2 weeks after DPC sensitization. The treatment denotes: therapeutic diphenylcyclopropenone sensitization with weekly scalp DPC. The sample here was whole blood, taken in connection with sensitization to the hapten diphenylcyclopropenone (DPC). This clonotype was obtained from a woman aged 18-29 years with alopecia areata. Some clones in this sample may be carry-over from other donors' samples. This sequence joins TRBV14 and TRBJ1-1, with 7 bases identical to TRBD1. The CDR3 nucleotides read TGTGCCAGCAGCCGAGACAGGGATCGTTACACTGAAGCTTTCTTT. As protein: CASSRDRDRYTEAFF. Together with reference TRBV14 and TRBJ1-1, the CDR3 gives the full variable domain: EAGVTQFPSHSVIEKGQTVTLRCDPISGHDNLYWYRRVMGKEIKFLLHFVKESKQDESGMPNNRFLAERTGGTYSTLKVQPAELEDSGVYFCASSRDRDRYTEAFFGQGTRLTVV.